Below, 14 T cell receptor beta chains from the same sample are listed, as sequenced in a study of blood T cell repertoires in COVID-19. The data were produced by immunoSEQ multiplex PCR, yet TCRdb's version contains in-frame clones alone and is incomplete. The sample comprises approximately 250,000 clones, 86% of which are singletons, and nearly 2% rests with the top ten. Input material: peripheral blood. The receptors come from a man aged 30-40 years with active or convalescent COVID-19.

The J gene is TRBJ2-1, the V gene TRBV7-6; D possibly corresponds to TRBD1 (6 bases). The CDR3 consists of 15 residues. Germline CDR1 is SGHVS and CDR2 is FNYEAQ. Trimming shortened V by 5 bases and J by 5 bases, and 16 bases separated the two germline ends. The CDR3 protein is CASSLGDNGNNEQFF. Here the CDR3 DNA reads TGTGCCAGCAGCCTGGGGGACAACGGAAACAATGAGCAGTTCTTC.

This clone occurred once. The chain's CDR3 is CASSLGTGTAHYGYTF. The CDR3 nucleotides are TGTGCCAGCAGCCTGGGGACAGGGACAGCGCACTATGGCTACACCTTC. The V gene is TRBV7-2, the J gene TRBJ1-2, with 9 bases fitting TRBD1. Germline CDR1 is SGHTA and CDR2 is FQGNSA. This CDR3 is built from 16 residues. Trimming cost V 5 bases and J 3 bases; bases outside gene matches: 10.

The chain uses TRBV3-1 (or the pseudogene TRBV3-2) and TRBJ1-5; D call uncertain. Trimming cost V 0 bases and J 7 bases, with 10 bases left between them. The CDR3 contains 14 residues. Per the germline V gene, CDR1 is LGHDT and CDR2 is YNNKEL (reference sequence). CDR3 bases: TGTGCCAGCAGCCAAGACTATTCACGGCAGCCCCAGCATTTT. Translation gives CASSQDYSRQPQHF.

The rearrangement joins TRBV2 to TRBJ1-1; perhaps TRBD1 as D (6 bases). Deletions cut 0 bases from V and 3 bases from J, with 11 bases between. The germline V gene has CDR1 SNHLY and CDR2 FYNNEI. The CDR3 is made up of 15 amino acids. The DNA for the CDR3 is TGTGCCAGCAGTGAAGCGGACAGATTGGACACTGAAGCTTTCTTT. The encoded protein is CASSEADRLDTEAFF.

The chain carries TRBV19 and TRBJ2-4; 7 nucleotides match TRBD1. With V trimmed by 5 bases and J by 0 bases, 7 bases remained unmatched. The germline CDR1 and CDR2 sequences are LNHDA and SQIVND (reference sequence). The CDR3 loop spans 16 amino acids. The CDR3: CASSLTGFGAKNIQYF. The CDR3 bases are TGTGCCAGTAGTTTGACAGGGTTTGGAGCCAAAAACATTCAGTACTTC.

V gene TRBV7-6 combines with J gene TRBJ2-7, with D perhaps matching TRBD2 (6 bases). This CDR3 contains 15 residues. The germline V gene encodes CDR1 SGHVS and CDR2 FNYEAQ. V gave up 4 bases and J gave up 0 bases, with 13 bases separating them. The CDR3 DNA follows: TGTGCCAGCAGCTCCCATGGGGGAGGCTCCTACGAGCAGTACTTC. This codes for CASSSHGGGSYEQYF.

A few counts support this clone. The chain couples TRBV9 to TRBJ2-7, with D possibly being TRBD1 (7 bases). CDR1 and CDR2 from the germline V gene are SGDLS and YYNGEE. Trimming pared 4 bases from V and 4 bases from J, leaving 15 bases between. The CDR3 totals 14 residues. CDR3 DNA: TGTGCCAGCAGCAAAGGCGGGACAGAGTACGAGCAGTACTTC. It encodes CASSKGGTEYEQYF.

The rearrangement uses TRBV6-1 and TRBJ2-4; 12 bases line up with TRBD1. J gave up 1 base and V 4 bases, and 8 bases lay outside the gene matches. Germline CDR1 is MNHNS and CDR2 is SASEGT. The CDR3 is 18 residues long. CDR3 in amino acids: CASSAYSGQGAAKNIQYF. CDR3 in DNA: TGTGCCAGCAGTGCCTACTCGGGACAGGGGGCGGCCAAAAACATTCAGTACTTC.

This clone was observed once. The rearrangement uses TRBV5-1 and TRBJ2-5; D is perhaps TRBD1 (6 bases). Germline-derived CDR1 and CDR2 are SGHRS and YFSETQ. This CDR3 has 15 amino acids. V was cut by 0 bases and J by 1 base, with 10 bases left in between. In nucleotides, the CDR3 is TGCGCCAGCAGCTTGGAGGACAGACGCCAAGAGACCCAGTACTTC. This gives the protein CASSLEDRRQETQYF.

The rearrangement links TRBV19 to TRBJ1-1; no reliable D call. V lost 3 bases and J lost 5, with 7 bases in between. Germline CDR1 and CDR2: LNHDA and SQIVND (reference sequence). This CDR3 is built from 12 residues. CDR3 region: CASSMERTEAFF. DNA for the CDR3: TGTGCCAGTAGTATGGAGAGGACTGAAGCTTTCTTT.

The chain links TRBV9 to TRBJ2-6; D perhaps matches TRBD2 (6 bases). In germline, CDR1 is SGDLS, CDR2 YYNGEE. This CDR3 comprises 17 residues. V was cut by 1 base and J by 2 bases, with 13 bases left in between. The CDR3 loop reads CASSVQIREAGANVLTF. The CDR3 bases are TGTGCCAGCAGCGTACAGATCAGGGAGGCTGGGGCCAACGTCCTGACTTTC.

This chain joins TRBV4-1 and TRBJ2-7, with 7 positions matching TRBD1. Per the germline V gene, CDR1 is MGHRA and CDR2 is YSYEKL. CDR3 size: 14 residues. V was pared by 4 bases and J by 2 bases, with 5 bases of the junction left unmatched. DNA of the CDR3: TGCGCCAGCAGCCCAGGGACAGCTACCTACGAGCAGTACTTC. Translation: CASSPGTATYEQYF.

This chain uses TRBV6-1 with TRBJ2-7, with TRBD1 matching 10 bases. V lost 2 bases to trimming and J lost 3 bases; unmatched junction nucleotides: 7. Germline V gene data show CDR1 as MNHNS and CDR2 as SASEGT. The CDR3 length is 16 residues. This CDR3 is CASSESGDRGVYEQYF. The CDR3 DNA reads as TGTGCCAGCAGTGAATCCGGGGACAGGGGCGTCTACGAGCAGTACTTC.

The V call is TRBV6-5, the J call TRBJ1-3; 7 bases map to TRBD1. From germline, CDR1 is MNHEY and CDR2 SVGAGI. The CDR3 runs 15 residues. Trimming at V came to 7 bases and at J to 4 bases, leaving 10 bases not matched to a gene. The CDR3 DNA follows: TGTGCCAGCACTTTGGACAGGAACGGAGGAAACACCATATATTTT. It is translated as CASTLDRNGGNTIYF.